This paragraph reports one T cell receptor (beta chain). This record belongs to a study of T-cell memory formation after mild COVID-19. TCRdb re-derived calls from the 5' RACE reads in MiXCR, one entry per CDR3 protein. This repertoire shows 550,000 to 700,000 distinct CDR3 sequences, roughly 17% found once; its top ten account for approximately 8.1%. Sequenced: PBMCs or a T cell subset sorted from them (not recorded which). This clonotype was obtained from an adult woman who had mild COVID-19 (a few samples of this study predate the infection). Cell type and time point are not known.

CDR3 DNA sequence: TGTGCCAGCAGCTTACCTTGGACCGGGGAGCTGTTTTTT. This sequence encodes CASSLPWTGELFF. J is TRBJ2-2 and V is TRBV7-2; D is ambiguous. Germline V gives CDR1 SGHTA, CDR2 FQGNSA. The CDR3 loop spans 13 amino acids. Between the trimmed V and J ends, which lost 2 bases and 5 bases, there was a span of 6 bases.